What follows are 24 T cell receptor beta chains derived from one specimen sequenced in a study of blood T cells in healthy people across ages. The second PCR ran about 6 to 11 cycles with a sample-barcoded 5' primer and J-beta primers. Using its own MiXCR run on the 5' RACE reads, TCRdb lists one record per CDR3 protein. The profile shows about a million distinct CDR3 sequences, about 48% of them singletons. Sequenced: blood. Receptor source: a man between 25 and 39 years old in good health.

Remarks on this clonotype: This may be a read error, as it is one base from a much larger clone. This likely comes from a read error, as the CDR3 has no conserved phenylalanine or tryptophan at its end. The DNA is omitted, as the CDR3 cannot be located on it reliably, and the CDR3 follows TCRdb's listing. This rearrangement joins TRBV21-1 to TRBJ2-7; TRBD1 is the table's D call and was not checked against the DNA. TRBV21-1 is a pseudogene. Inclusive of both ends, the CDR3 amounts to 16 amino acids. The CDR3 sequence is CASSKLGTGDLYEQYL.

This clonotype was seen a single time. The chain links TRBV7-2 to TRBJ2-6, with 8 nucleotides matching TRBD1. The V and J ends lost 2 bases and 4 bases, in that order; junction bases with no gene match: 4. Germline CDR1 and CDR2: SGHTA and FQGNSA. The length of the CDR3 is 16 residues. The DNA for the CDR3 is TGTGCCAGCAGCTTAAAACAGGGGGTCGGGGCCAACGTCCTGACTTTC. Amino acids: CASSLKQGVGANVLTF.

This clonotype was seen a few times. The chain carries TRBV28 and TRBJ2-5; 10 bases are shared with TRBD1. V was pared by 5 bases and J by 5 bases, with 11 bases of the junction left unmatched. Looked up from germline, CDR1 is MDHEN and CDR2 is SYDVKM. This CDR3 region has 16 residues. The CDR3 DNA reads as TGTGCCAGCAGTCCAAGGACAGGGGGACGTGTGGAGACCCAGTACTTC. Protein sequence: CASSPRTGGRVETQYF.

The rearrangement links TRBV6-6 to TRBJ2-7, with 7 positions matching TRBD1. Germline CDR1 is MNHNY and CDR2 is SVGAGI (reference sequence). This CDR3 spans 13 amino acids. V gave up 2 bases and J gave up 3 bases; unmatched junction bases: 1. The CDR3 loop reads CASSYGQVYEQYF. The CDR3 bases are TGTGCCAGCAGTTACGGACAGGTCTACGAGCAGTACTTC.

The chain has TRBV21-1 and TRBJ2-3; TRBD2 was called by the table and not checked on the DNA. TRBV21-1 is a known pseudogene. This CDR3 is built from 16 residues. DNA of the CDR3: TGTGCCAGCAGCAAAGTTAGCGGGGGGGCCTCAGATACGCAGTATTTT. Translation: CASSKVSGGASDTQYF.

The chain has TRBV7-2 and TRBJ2-7; no clear D gene. Trimming removed 2 bases at V and 2 bases at J, with 10 bases between. The germline V gene has CDR1 SGHTA and CDR2 FQGNSA. The CDR3 is 14 residues long. The DNA for the CDR3 is TGTGCCAGCAGCTTAAATACTGGGCCCTACGAGCAGTACTTC. Translation: CASSLNTGPYEQYF.

This chain links TRBV28 with TRBJ1-5; TRBD1 aligns across 7 bases. This CDR3 is 16 amino acids long. Trimming removed 6 bases from V and 0 bases from J; junction bases left unmatched: 8. From germline, CDR1 is MDHEN and CDR2 SYDVKM. The chain's CDR3 is CASSPEGAYSNQPQHF. In DNA, the CDR3 is TGTGCCAGCAGCCCGGAGGGGGCCTATAGCAATCAGCCCCAGCATTTT.

The CDR3 coding sequence is TGTGCCAGCAGCCTGGACGGGGGCGAGTTCGCGCAGTATTTT. Amino acid sequence: CASSLDGGEFAQYF. The chain has TRBV5-4 and TRBJ2-3; tentatively, D is TRBD1 or TRBD2 (6 bases each). Germline V gives CDR1 SGHNT, CDR2 YYREEE (reference sequence). The CDR3 runs to 14 residues. With 4 bases removed from V and 10 bases from J, the gap between germline ends came to 19 bases.

This clonotype came up a few times. V gene TRBV6-2 or TRBV6-3 combines with J gene TRBJ2-1; 8 bases are shared with TRBD1. Germline loops: CDR1 MNHEY, CDR2 SVGEGT. The CDR3 runs to 15 residues. V lost 4 bases to trimming and J lost 7 bases; unmatched junction nucleotides: 9. The DNA for the CDR3 is TGTGCCAGCAGTTCCGGGCAGGGGGCAGGGAATGAGCAGTTCTTC. Translated: CASSSGQGAGNEQFF.

The table lists this clonotype with a few counts. The V gene is TRBV24-1, the J gene TRBJ2-1; a weak D match, TRBD2 (5 bases). CDR1 and CDR2 (germline): KGHDR, SFDVKD. V lost 4 bases and J lost 9, with 12 bases in between. This CDR3 comprises 13 residues. CDR3 in DNA: TGTGCCACCAGTGAGGGATCGGGGAGTGAGCAGTTCTTC. Amino acid sequence: CATSEGSGSEQFF.

This rearrangement joins TRBV5-1 to TRBJ1-3; no clear D gene. The germline CDR1 and CDR2 sequences are SGHRS and YFSETQ. Between the trimmed V and J ends, which lost 4 bases and 0 bases, there was a span of 14 bases. This CDR3 comprises 16 residues. The CDR3 sequence is CASSQETDFSGNTIYF. In DNA form, the CDR3 reads TGCGCCAGCAGCCAAGAAACGGACTTCTCTGGAAACACCATATATTTT. Drawing the rest from reference TRBV5-1 and TRBJ1-3, the complete variable domain is KAGVTQTPRYLIKTRGQQVTLSCSPISGHRSVSWYQQTPGQGLQFLFEYFSETQRNKGNFPGRFSGRQFSNSRSEMNVSTLELGDSALYLCASSQETDFSGNTIYFGEGSWLTVV.

The chain recombines TRBV5-1 with TRBJ2-3; D may be TRBD1 (6 bases). V lost 0 bases and J lost 4, with 15 bases in between. The V gene's germline CDR1 is SGHRS and CDR2 YFSETQ. The CDR3 is made up of 16 amino acids. In DNA form, the CDR3 reads TGCGCCAGCAGCTTGGCGGACAGCTCTTTCCCAGATACGCAGTATTTT. Amino acids: CASSLADSSFPDTQYF.

This clonotype has just a few counts. The DNA is omitted, as the CDR3 cannot be located on it reliably, and the CDR3 follows TCRdb's listing. The CDR3 reads CASSSSTVPYNSPLHF. This chain connects TRBV6-5 to TRBJ1-6. The CDR3 numbers 16 amino acids, ends counted. Germline CDR1 and CDR2: MNHEY and SVGAGI.

The J gene is TRBJ2-4, the V gene TRBV20-1, with D perhaps being TRBD1 or TRBD2 (5 bases each). Germline V gene data show CDR1 as DFQATT and CDR2 as SNEGSKA (reference sequence). Trimming pared 4 bases from V and 13 bases from J, leaving 20 bases between. The CDR3 covers 13 residues. The CDR3 DNA follows: TGCAGTGCTAAAGACCGCCCTATGGGGGAGCAGTACTTC. Protein: CSAKDRPMGEQYF.

The V and J genes are TRBV28 and TRBJ2-4, with 11 positions matching TRBD2. The J call is doubtful: the DNA matches TRBJ2-7 better. Looked up from germline, CDR1 is MDHEN and CDR2 is SYDVKM. This CDR3 has 15 amino acids. CDR3: CASRKSGTSGYEQYF. The CDR3 DNA follows: TGTGCCAGCAGAAAGTCCGGGACTAGCGGCTACGAGCAGTACTTC.

This chain connects TRBV15 to TRBJ2-7; TRBD2 matches at 7 bases. The CDR3 runs 14 residues. J lost 2 bases, V lost 6 bases, and 7 bases had no gene match. Germline V gene lookup returns CDR1 LNHNV and CDR2 YYDKDF (reference sequence). For the CDR3, the DNA is TGTGCCACCAGTGAGACAGCGGGGACCTACGAGCAGTACTTC. It is translated as CATSETAGTYEQYF.

CDR3 sequence reads: CAISESPAGAGSTDTQYF. The DNA for the CDR3 is TGTGCCATCAGTGAGTCGCCGGCGGGGGCGGGAAGCACAGATACGCAGTATTTT. The V and J genes are TRBV10-3 and TRBJ2-3, with a possible D match to TRBD2 (7 bases). Trimming took 0 bases from V and 0 from J, leaving 16 bases between them. Germline V gene data show CDR1 as ENHRY and CDR2 as SYGVKD. CDR3 length: 18 amino acids.

This clonotype was detected many times. The chain combines TRBV5-4 with TRBJ2-3; 8 bases agree with TRBD2. V gave up 5 bases and J gave up 1 base; unmatched junction bases: 0. Germline CDR1 and CDR2: SGHNT and YYREEE (reference sequence). The CDR3 contains 13 residues. This CDR3 is CASRRGGTDTQYF. The CDR3 nucleotides read TGTGCCAGCAGGCGGGGGGGCACAGATACGCAGTATTTT.

This clonotype appeared a few times. The rearrangement joins TRBV28 to TRBJ2-7; D may be TRBD1 (6 bases). There are 15 residues in the CDR3. Trimming removed 6 bases at V and 2 bases at J, with 17 bases between. Looked up from germline, CDR1 is MDHEN and CDR2 is SYDVKM. CDR3 amino acids: CASRPIPGQAYEQYF. The CDR3 DNA reads TGTGCCAGCAGACCTATCCCGGGACAAGCCTACGAGCAGTACTTC.

The V gene is TRBV6-5, the J gene TRBJ2-6; no reliable D call. V lost 2 bases and J lost 2, with 16 bases in between. Germline loops: CDR1 MNHEY, CDR2 SVGAGI. The CDR3 spans 18 residues. CDR3 loop: CASSYQARWPTGANVLTF. For the CDR3, the DNA is TGTGCCAGCAGTTACCAGGCACGATGGCCAACTGGGGCCAACGTCCTGACTTTC.

The rearrangement uses TRBV4-1 and TRBJ2-1, with 12 bases aligning to TRBD1. J gave up 7 bases and V 5 bases, and 6 bases lay outside the gene matches. The CDR3 runs 15 residues. The germline V gene has CDR1 MGHRA and CDR2 YSYEKL. The CDR3 DNA sequence: TGCGCCAGCAGCTGGGGACAGGGGGCGCGGAATGAGCAGTTCTTC. It specifies CASSWGQGARNEQFF.

This clonotype came up a few times. The chain joins TRBV5-1 to TRBJ1-1, with no clear D. Germline V gene lookup returns CDR1 SGHRS and CDR2 YFSETQ. This CDR3 has 13 amino acids. Trimming removed 4 bases at V and 4 bases at J, with 11 bases between. CDR3 bases: TGCGCCAGCAGCGGCCAGCTGGGCACTGAAGCTTTCTTT. Translation: CASSGQLGTEAFF.

This clonotype was seen only a few times. The rearrangement uses TRBV11-2 and TRBJ1-1; D is undetermined. The V gene's germline CDR1 is SGHAT and CDR2 FQNNGV. The length of the CDR3 is 15 residues. Trimming shortened V by 2 bases and J by 0 bases, and 10 bases separated the two germline ends. CDR3 sequence: CASSLSDSVNTEAFF. As DNA, the CDR3 is TGTGCCAGCAGCTTATCCGATAGCGTGAACACTGAAGCTTTCTTT.

This rearrangement joins TRBV10-3 to TRBJ2-3; tentatively, D is TRBD1 or TRBD2 (5 bases each). V gave up 6 bases and J gave up 2 bases, with 18 bases separating them. The CDR3 has 16 residues. In germline, CDR1 is ENHRY, CDR2 SYGVKD. The CDR3 spells CAIRTGTQHPTDTQYF. In nucleotides, the CDR3 is TGTGCCATCAGAACCGGGACCCAGCATCCCACAGATACGCAGTATTTT.